These 22 T cell receptor beta chains were all obtained from the same sample, sequenced in a study of blood T cell repertoires in COVID-19. Profiled with immunoSEQ multiplex PCR; TCRdb holds only in-frame clones, not every one. The sample has 100,000 to 150,000 clones, about 88% seen once; the top ten hold about 1%. The source material was peripheral blood. The receptors were gathered from a woman of 80 years or more with acute or convalescent COVID-19.

Note on this clone: The same CDR3 is also encoded by other DNA sequences in this sample. The rearrangement joins TRBV9 to TRBJ2-3; 8 positions agree with TRBD1. The germline V gene encodes CDR1 SGDLS and CDR2 YYNGEE. V lost 4 bases, J lost 3 bases, and 10 bases stayed unmatched. This CDR3 spans 16 amino acids. The CDR3 nucleotides read TGTGCCAGCAGCCCCAGACAGGGGCCGGGTACAGATACGCAGTATTTT. It yields the protein CASSPRQGPGTDTQYF.

A single count supports this clone. The J gene is TRBJ2-1, the V gene TRBV5-1, with D possibly being TRBD2 (7 bases). This CDR3 comprises 16 residues. Germline CDR1 reads SGHRS; CDR2 reads YFSETQ. Between the trimmed V and J ends, which lost 3 bases and 6 bases, there was a span of 19 bases. In nucleotides, the CDR3 is TGCGCCAGCAGCTCGGACGGGGGGCGCGATGGCAATGAGCAGTTCTTC. Encoded protein: CASSSDGGRDGNEQFF.

This clone came up once. The chain couples TRBV18 to TRBJ1-2, with D unclear. Trimming cost V 4 bases and J 6 bases, with 12 bases left between them. This CDR3 spans 13 amino acids. Germline V gene lookup returns CDR1 KGHSH and CDR2 LQKENI. CDR3 sequence (DNA): TGTGCCAGCTCACGGAGTTCTGCAGATGGCTACACCTTC. Amino acids: CASSRSSADGYTF.

This clone came up once. The chain combines TRBV6-2 or TRBV6-3 with TRBJ2-7; 7 bases line up with TRBD1. This CDR3 has 15 amino acids. The V and J ends lost 5 bases and 0 bases, in that order; junction bases with no gene match: 7. Germline values: CDR1 MNHEY, CDR2 SVGEGT. The CDR3: CASSPEGAPSYEQYF. In DNA, the CDR3 is TGTGCCAGCAGTCCAGAGGGGGCCCCCTCCTACGAGCAGTACTTC.

V is TRBV3-1 (or the pseudogene TRBV3-2) and J is TRBJ1-2; no clear D gene. Trimming removed 1 base from V and 7 bases from J, with 10 bases in between. This CDR3 spans 13 amino acids. Germline loops: CDR1 LGHDT, CDR2 YNNKEL (reference sequence). CDR3 loop: CASSQGGVSGYTF. CDR3 nucleotide sequence: TGTGCCAGCAGCCAAGGTGGAGTCAGTGGCTACACCTTC.

This chain uses TRBV7-9 with TRBJ1-6, with TRBD1 matching over 7 bases. V shed 3 bases, J shed 4 bases, and the junction held 0 bases outside the gene matches. Germline V gene lookup returns CDR1 SEHNR and CDR2 FQNEAQ (reference sequence). The length of the CDR3 is 14 residues. As DNA, the CDR3 is TGTGCCAGCAGCTTCAGGGGGTATAATTCACCCCTCCACTTT. Amino acid sequence: CASSFRGYNSPLHF. The full variable domain, its missing parts supplied by reference TRBV7-9 and TRBJ1-6, is DTGVSQNPRHKITKRGQNVTFRCDPISEHNRLYWYRQTLGQGPEFLTYFQNEAQLEKSRLLSDRFSAERPKGSFSTLEIQRTEQGDSAMYLCASSFRGYNSPLHFGNGTRLTVT.

The chain employs TRBV19 and TRBJ1-1; TRBD1 is a possible D gene (5 bases). Trimming left V 7 bases short and J 7 bases short, with 31 bases between. The germline V gene encodes CDR1 LNHDA and CDR2 SQIVND (reference sequence). The CDR3 contains 18 residues. CDR3 DNA sequence: TGTGCCAGTATGGATCAGCGGGCGCCTAGATCTGGGGGAGTTGAAGCTTTCTTT. Protein sequence: CASMDQRAPRSGGVEAFF.

The chain couples TRBV5-1 to TRBJ1-2; 8 bases match TRBD1. The CDR3 covers 16 residues. After removal of 2 bases from V and 4 bases from J, the junction contained 10 bases not matched to a gene. Germline lookup yields CDR1 SGHRS and CDR2 YFSETQ. The CDR3 nucleotides read TGCGCCAGCAGCTTCAACTCCCGCCAGGGGGCCTATGGCTACACCTTC. This codes for CASSFNSRQGAYGYTF.

This clone was seen a single time. This chain links TRBV5-4 with TRBJ1-2; D possibly corresponds to TRBD1 (6 bases). The CDR3 spans 17 residues. V was pared by 4 bases and J by 2 bases, with 21 bases between. Per germline, CDR1 SGHNT and CDR2 YYREEE (reference sequence). The CDR3 DNA reads as TGTGCCAGCAGCGAAGGGACAAGTATCCTCACCAACTATGGCTACACCTTC. This codes for CASSEGTSILTNYGYTF.

The chain employs TRBV29-1 and TRBJ2-1; TRBD2 matches 7 bases. V trimming: 4 bases; J trimming: 7 bases; junction bases outside the gene matches: 10. The CDR3 has 14 amino acids. The V gene's germline CDR1 is SQVTM and CDR2 ANQGSEA. The CDR3 sequence: CSVAPTGGLNEQFF. CDR3 bases: TGCAGCGTTGCTCCGACGGGAGGATTGAATGAGCAGTTCTTC.

The chain couples TRBV5-5 to TRBJ2-1; TRBD1 matches 8 bases. V was clipped by 5 bases and J by 5 bases; unmatched bases: 9. This CDR3 contains 15 residues. CDR1 is SGHKS, CDR2 YYEKEE, per germline (reference sequence). Here the CDR3 reads CASRPSGTGNNEQFF. CDR3 DNA: TGTGCCAGCAGACCCTCCGGGACAGGCAACAATGAGCAGTTCTTC.

This chain connects TRBV6-5 to TRBJ1-2, with D perhaps matching TRBD1 (6 bases). CDR3 length: 15 amino acids. From germline, CDR1 is MNHEY and CDR2 SVGAGI. Deletions cut 6 bases from V and 5 bases from J, with 19 bases between. CDR3 sequence reads: CASSAGEGREYGYTF. The DNA for the CDR3 is TGTGCCAGCAGCGCAGGGGAGGGTCGTGAGTATGGCTACACCTTC.

This clone was picked up one time. The chain uses TRBV5-1 and TRBJ2-5, with 10 nucleotides matching TRBD1. The V and J ends lost 3 bases and 2 bases, in that order; junction bases with no gene match: 4. Germline CDR1 reads SGHRS; CDR2 reads YFSETQ. This CDR3 contains 15 residues. The CDR3 loop is CASSSGQGGQETQYF. The CDR3 nucleotides read TGCGCCAGCAGCTCCGGACAGGGGGGGCAAGAGACCCAGTACTTC.

The chain is built from TRBV2 and TRBJ2-1; 11 bases are a match to TRBD2. CDR3 size: 16 residues. From germline, CDR1 is SNHLY and CDR2 FYNNEI. V lost 6 bases to trimming and J lost 3 bases; unmatched junction nucleotides: 7. The CDR3 DNA sequence: TGTGCCAGCAGGCGGATGACTAGCGGGGTCTACAATGAGCAGTTCTTC. Its protein is CASRRMTSGVYNEQFF.

The chain joins TRBV28 to TRBJ2-2; 9 bases fit TRBD2. The CDR3 contains 16 residues. CDR1 is MDHEN and CDR2 is SYDVKM in the germline V gene. With 4 bases clipped from V and 5 bases from J, the junction kept 8 bases outside the gene matches. CDR3 nucleotides: TGTGCCAGCAGTTCAGGAGCGGGAGGCTTTACCGGGGAGCTGTTTTTT. Translated, it gives CASSSGAGGFTGELFF.

V gene TRBV3-1 (or the pseudogene TRBV3-2) combines with J gene TRBJ2-1; D gene unclear. The V gene lost 1 base and the J gene lost 10 bases, with 8 bases spanning the gap. Germline V gives CDR1 LGHDT, CDR2 YNNKEL (reference sequence). CDR3 length equals 12 residues. The chain's CDR3 is CASSQGLLEQFF. For the CDR3, the DNA is TGTGCCAGCAGCCAAGGGTTACTAGAGCAGTTCTTC.

The chain links TRBV3-1 (or the pseudogene TRBV3-2) to TRBJ2-5; D perhaps matches TRBD2 (7 bases). The CDR3 totals 16 residues. The germline CDR1 and CDR2 sequences are LGHDT and YNNKEL (reference sequence). V lost 1 base, J lost 7 bases, and 19 bases lay in between. CDR3 bases: TGTGCCAGCAGCCAAGCTCGGGGGGCTGGATTGGGGACCCAGTACTTC. Translated: CASSQARGAGLGTQYF.

This chain links TRBV6-2 or TRBV6-3 with TRBJ2-3; D unresolved. In germline, CDR1 is MNHEY, CDR2 SVGEGT. The CDR3 extends over 15 amino acids. V was trimmed by 6 bases and J by 2 bases, leaving 15 bases between them. The CDR3: CASSQLAPFTDTQYF. The CDR3 coding sequence is TGTGCCAGCAGCCAATTGGCCCCATTCACAGATACGCAGTATTTT.

V is TRBV3-1 (or the pseudogene TRBV3-2) and J is TRBJ2-3, with a possible D match to TRBD2 (6 bases). The CDR3 totals 12 residues. Germline CDR1 LGHDT, CDR2 YNNKEL (reference sequence). V shed 6 bases and J shed 6 bases, with 10 bases lying between them. CDR3 DNA: TGTGCCAGCAGACTAGGAGGGGATACGCAGTATTTT. Amino acids: CASRLGGDTQYF.

The genes are TRBV5-1 and TRBJ1-1, with D possibly TRBD1 on 6 matching bases. Trimming took off 2 bases at V and 8 bases at J, with 13 bases between the two ends. This CDR3 region has 13 residues. CDR1 is SGHRS, CDR2 YFSETQ, per germline. The CDR3 nucleotides read TGCGCCAGCAGCTTACAGGGAAGCCGAGAAGCTTTCTTT. Translation gives CASSLQGSREAFF.

This chain uses TRBV5-1 with TRBJ1-2; 10 nucleotides match TRBD1. CDR1 is SGHRS, CDR2 YFSETQ, per germline. The V segment lost 5 bases and the J segment 8 bases; nucleotides outside the gene matches: 15. This CDR3 has 16 amino acids. Here the CDR3 reads CASRSQMTGGGGGYTF. Here the CDR3 DNA reads TGCGCCAGCAGATCCCAAATGACAGGGGGCGGAGGAGGCTACACCTTC.

V gene TRBV6-5 combines with J gene TRBJ2-7; weak D call: TRBD1 (5 bases). The CDR3 consists of 15 residues. V lost 5 bases, J lost 0 bases, and 14 bases lay in between. Germline V gives CDR1 MNHEY, CDR2 SVGAGI. The CDR3 loop reads CASSPYRRSSYEQYF. The CDR3 nucleotides read TGTGCCAGCAGTCCGTACAGGAGAAGCTCCTACGAGCAGTACTTC.